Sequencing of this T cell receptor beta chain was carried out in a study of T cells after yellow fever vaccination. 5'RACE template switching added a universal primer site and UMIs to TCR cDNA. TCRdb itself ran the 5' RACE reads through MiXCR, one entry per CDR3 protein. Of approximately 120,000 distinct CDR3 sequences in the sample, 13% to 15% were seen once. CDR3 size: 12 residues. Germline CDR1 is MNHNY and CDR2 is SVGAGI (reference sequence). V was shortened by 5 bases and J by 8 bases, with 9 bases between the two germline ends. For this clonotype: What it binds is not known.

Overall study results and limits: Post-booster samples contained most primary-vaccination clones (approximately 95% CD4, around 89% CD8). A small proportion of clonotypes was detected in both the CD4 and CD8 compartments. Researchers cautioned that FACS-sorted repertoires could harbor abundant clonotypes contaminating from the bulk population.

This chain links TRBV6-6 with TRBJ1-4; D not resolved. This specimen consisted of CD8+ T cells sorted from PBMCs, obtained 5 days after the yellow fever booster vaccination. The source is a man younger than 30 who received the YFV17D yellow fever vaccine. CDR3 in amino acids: CASSPDTEKLFF. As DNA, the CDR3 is TGTGCCAGCAGTCCCGACACCGAAAAACTGTTTTTT.